The rows below give T cell receptor beta chains drawn from one sample of a study of T cell repertoires in cytomegalovirus infection. These receptors' antigens are unknown. MiXCR was run by TCRdb on the reads, yielding one entry per CDR3 protein. In the table there are over 100,000 distinct CDR3 sequences, under 30% of which are singletons. The material was CD8+ T cells from cultured PBMCs, obtained from culture after CMV antigen stimulation. Receptor source: a human donor in good health (CMV status not recorded). Some clones in this sample may be carry-over from other donors' samples. CDR3s include the opening cysteine and the closing phenylalanine or tryptophan. The D gene is left open where the match is weak. Clone size is stated in some rows and not others, as once, few, many or a class when expanded.

j_call	clone_size	d_call	cdr3_length	v_call	cdr3_nt	cdr3_aa
TRBJ1-1	.	.	16	TRBV7-4	TGTGCCAGCAGCTTAGCGCCTCTAAGCCAGGGCACTGAAGCTTTCTTT	CASSLAPLSQGTEAFF
TRBJ1-1	many	.	13	TRBV19	TGTGCCAGTAGTATTTCAGCGGAGACTGAAGCTTTCTTT	CASSISAETEAFF
TRBJ1-1	few	TRBD1	14	TRBV19	TGTGCCAGTAGCCGGGACAGGGGAGGTACTGAAGCTTTCTTT	CASSRDRGGTEAFF
TRBJ2-2	.	TRBD2	15	TRBV11-2	TGTGCCAGCAGCTTAGCGGCTAGCGGGGACGGGGAGCTGTTTTTT	CASSLAASGDGELFF
TRBJ2-2	few	.	14	TRBV7-2	TGTGCCAGCAGGTTCCGGGACACGGCCGGGGAGCTGTTTTTT	CASRFRDTAGELFF
TRBJ2-1	.	.	11	TRBV2	TGTGCCAGCAGTGACTACAATGAGCAGTTCTTC	CASSDYNEQFF
TRBJ2-1	.	TRBD1	17	TRBV4-1	TGCGCCAGCAGCCTGTGGGACAGACCCAGCTCTTACAATGAGCAGTTCTTC	CASSLWDRPSSYNEQFF
TRBJ1-6	many	.	20	TRBV7-2	TGTGCCAGCAGCTTAGAGGTAGACAGATACCAGCCGAGGTATAATTCACCCCTCCACTTT	CASSLEVDRYQPRYNSPLHF
TRBJ1-6	many	.	14	TRBV2	TGTGCCAGCAGTGAAAGGCAGGGATCGGCACCCCTCCACTTT	CASSERQGSAPLHF
TRBJ1-5	.	.	16	TRBV20-1	TGCAGTGCTAGGGGCAGGGAAGTTTTAGCAAATCAGCCCCAGCATTTT	CSARGREVLANQPQHF
TRBJ1-1	.	TRBD1	13	TRBV6-5	TGTGCCAGCAGTTATGGAACAGGGGCTGAAGCTTTCTTT	CASSYGTGAEAFF